Listed below are T cell receptor beta chains from one sample, sequenced in a study of shared clonotypes between healthy human individuals. Assay: immunoSEQ multiplex PCR; the TCRdb copy retains only in-frame clones and omits some. The sample lists about 1.5 million clones, 95% to 99% occurring once. The sequencing input was naive CD4+ T cells sorted from blood. Receptors were obtained from a young man in good health. The conserved cysteine and the conserved F or W are not part of the CDR3 here. The order of the fields is CDR3 protein, CDR3 length, J gene, V gene.

cdr3_aa: ASSPRNSANEQF
cdr3_length: 12
j_call: TRBJ2-1
v_call: TRBV9

cdr3_aa: ATSRTPGQNIQY
cdr3_length: 12
j_call: TRBJ2-4
v_call: TRBV15

cdr3_aa: ASSRQPDSNEKLF
cdr3_length: 13
j_call: TRBJ1-4
v_call: TRBV11-2

cdr3_aa: ASSTGDRLT
cdr3_length: 9
j_call: TRBJ1-2
v_call: TRBV7-3

cdr3_aa: ASSPLAGGPSGTGELF
cdr3_length: 16
j_call: TRBJ2-2
v_call: TRBV18

cdr3_aa: ASLGAGETQY
cdr3_length: 10
j_call: TRBJ2-5
v_call: TRBV2

cdr3_aa: ASSRRGAYEQY
cdr3_length: 11
j_call: TRBJ2-7
v_call: TRBV7-2

cdr3_aa: ASSLAWAPYNEQF
cdr3_length: 13
j_call: TRBJ2-1
v_call: TRBV7-9

cdr3_aa: ASSQDLGRRPGELF
cdr3_length: 14
j_call: TRBJ2-2
v_call: TRBV4-3

cdr3_aa: AWREGLNNEQF
cdr3_length: 11
j_call: TRBJ2-1
v_call: TRBV30

cdr3_aa: ASSFAFYEQF
cdr3_length: 10
j_call: TRBJ2-1
v_call: TRBV28

cdr3_aa: ASSTRGMNTEAF
cdr3_length: 12
j_call: TRBJ1-1
v_call: TRBV7-2

cdr3_aa: ASSLRQGNYEQY
cdr3_length: 12
j_call: TRBJ2-7
v_call: TRBV28

cdr3_aa: ASSWESRSTDTQY
cdr3_length: 13
j_call: TRBJ2-3
v_call: TRBV6-5

cdr3_aa: ASSSLGQGAINEQY
cdr3_length: 14
j_call: TRBJ2-7
v_call: TRBV6-5

cdr3_aa: ASSLVTSGSGVGTGELF
cdr3_length: 17
j_call: TRBJ2-2
v_call: TRBV5-1

cdr3_aa: ASPQDGRDTEAF
cdr3_length: 12
j_call: TRBJ1-1
v_call: TRBV27

cdr3_aa: ASSFGLAEQF
cdr3_length: 10
j_call: TRBJ2-1
v_call: TRBV11-3

cdr3_aa: ASSPLGLQGESYEQY
cdr3_length: 15
j_call: TRBJ2-7
v_call: TRBV7-3

cdr3_aa: ASSLMRDRGYT
cdr3_length: 11
j_call: TRBJ1-2
v_call: TRBV7-2

cdr3_aa: ASTSSYNEQF
cdr3_length: 10
j_call: TRBJ2-1
v_call: TRBV28

cdr3_aa: ASSPDRSGANVLT
cdr3_length: 13
j_call: TRBJ2-6
v_call: TRBV2

cdr3_aa: AGERTGAF
cdr3_length: 8
j_call: TRBJ1-1
v_call: TRBV30

cdr3_aa: SVESGTGVAHEGYEQY
cdr3_length: 16
j_call: TRBJ2-7
v_call: TRBV29-1

cdr3_aa: ASSSSLQRTPLGYNEQF
cdr3_length: 17
j_call: TRBJ2-1
v_call: TRBV11-3

cdr3_aa: ASTARDQGYEQY
cdr3_length: 12
j_call: TRBJ2-7
v_call: TRBV6-6

cdr3_aa: ASSVGGADTQY
cdr3_length: 11
j_call: TRBJ2-3
v_call: TRBV7-9

cdr3_aa: ATRRTSAYEQY
cdr3_length: 11
j_call: TRBJ2-7
v_call: TRBV10-2

cdr3_aa: ASSAQRGIQETQY
cdr3_length: 13
j_call: TRBJ2-5
v_call: TRBV9

cdr3_aa: ASSEGQGNQPQH
cdr3_length: 12
j_call: TRBJ1-5
v_call: TRBV2

cdr3_aa: ASSQTGTGPYEQY
cdr3_length: 13
j_call: TRBJ2-7
v_call: TRBV6-5

cdr3_aa: STRTSGSATDTQY
cdr3_length: 13
j_call: TRBJ2-3
v_call: TRBV29-1

cdr3_aa: ASSLVIAGEGTQY
cdr3_length: 13
j_call: TRBJ2-5
v_call: TRBV5-1

cdr3_aa: ASSRPGLETDTQY
cdr3_length: 13
j_call: TRBJ2-3
v_call: TRBV2

cdr3_aa: ASGLAYGGDEQF
cdr3_length: 12
j_call: TRBJ2-1
v_call: TRBV12-5

cdr3_aa: ASSLAHRVQETQY
cdr3_length: 13
j_call: TRBJ2-5
v_call: TRBV7-9

cdr3_aa: ASSLATAYSGNTIY
cdr3_length: 14
j_call: TRBJ1-3
v_call: TRBV7-6

cdr3_aa: SVVGGGPYEQY
cdr3_length: 11
j_call: TRBJ2-7
v_call: TRBV29-1

cdr3_aa: ASSQTGLAGAGVVNEQF
cdr3_length: 17
j_call: TRBJ2-1
v_call: TRBV23-1

cdr3_aa: ASKWADSGNNEQF
cdr3_length: 13
j_call: TRBJ2-1
v_call: TRBV25-1

cdr3_aa: ASSLTPAGDEQF
cdr3_length: 12
j_call: TRBJ2-1
v_call: TRBV4-1

cdr3_aa: ASSPDRGVLNEQF
cdr3_length: 13
j_call: TRBJ2-1
v_call: TRBV4-1

cdr3_aa: ASSLLPGTGSSGNTIY
cdr3_length: 16
j_call: TRBJ1-3
v_call: TRBV11-2

cdr3_aa: ASSQAGTAYNEQF
cdr3_length: 13
j_call: TRBJ2-1
v_call: TRBV9

cdr3_aa: ASSTGVENEQY
cdr3_length: 11
j_call: TRBJ2-7
v_call: TRBV21-1

cdr3_aa: ASSPGSFSTNEKLF
cdr3_length: 14
j_call: TRBJ1-4
v_call: TRBV7-2

cdr3_aa: ASRTGLAGRSYEQY
cdr3_length: 14
j_call: TRBJ2-7
v_call: TRBV11-3

cdr3_aa: ASSVGTATNEKLF
cdr3_length: 13
j_call: TRBJ1-4
v_call: TRBV9

cdr3_aa: ASSPASGPTNEQF
cdr3_length: 13
j_call: TRBJ2-1
v_call: TRBV7-7

cdr3_aa: ASSLLGTGVPGANVLT
cdr3_length: 16
j_call: TRBJ2-6
v_call: TRBV4-2

cdr3_aa: ASSERPATGELF
cdr3_length: 12
j_call: TRBJ2-2
v_call: TRBV10-2

cdr3_aa: ASSRDRGPSNTEAF
cdr3_length: 14
j_call: TRBJ1-1
v_call: TRBV19

cdr3_aa: ASSLLWQGAGTGELF
cdr3_length: 15
j_call: TRBJ2-2
v_call: TRBV7-2

cdr3_aa: ASVAGTASYEQY
cdr3_length: 12
j_call: TRBJ2-7
v_call: TRBV6-1

cdr3_aa: ASSEGQGTSFFAEAF
cdr3_length: 15
j_call: TRBJ1-1
v_call: TRBV10-1

cdr3_aa: ASSLGSRNSYNEQF
cdr3_length: 14
j_call: TRBJ2-1
v_call: TRBV5-1

cdr3_aa: ASSEASGRRDEQF
cdr3_length: 13
j_call: TRBJ2-1
v_call: TRBV10-1